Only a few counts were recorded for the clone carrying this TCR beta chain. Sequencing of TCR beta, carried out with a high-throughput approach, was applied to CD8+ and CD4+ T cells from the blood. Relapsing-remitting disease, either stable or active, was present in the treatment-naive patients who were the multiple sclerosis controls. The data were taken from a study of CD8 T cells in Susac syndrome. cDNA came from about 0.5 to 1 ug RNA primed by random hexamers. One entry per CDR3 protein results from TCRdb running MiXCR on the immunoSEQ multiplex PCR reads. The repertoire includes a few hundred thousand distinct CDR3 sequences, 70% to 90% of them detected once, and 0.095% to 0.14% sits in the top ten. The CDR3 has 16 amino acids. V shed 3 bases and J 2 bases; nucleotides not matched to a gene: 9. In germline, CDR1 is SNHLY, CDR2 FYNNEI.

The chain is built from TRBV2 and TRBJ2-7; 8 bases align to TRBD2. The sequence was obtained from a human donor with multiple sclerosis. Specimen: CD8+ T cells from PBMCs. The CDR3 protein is CASSDSSGRRPYEQYF. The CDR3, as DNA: TGTGCCAGCAGTGACTCTAGCGGGCGCCGTCCCTACGAGCAGTACTTC.